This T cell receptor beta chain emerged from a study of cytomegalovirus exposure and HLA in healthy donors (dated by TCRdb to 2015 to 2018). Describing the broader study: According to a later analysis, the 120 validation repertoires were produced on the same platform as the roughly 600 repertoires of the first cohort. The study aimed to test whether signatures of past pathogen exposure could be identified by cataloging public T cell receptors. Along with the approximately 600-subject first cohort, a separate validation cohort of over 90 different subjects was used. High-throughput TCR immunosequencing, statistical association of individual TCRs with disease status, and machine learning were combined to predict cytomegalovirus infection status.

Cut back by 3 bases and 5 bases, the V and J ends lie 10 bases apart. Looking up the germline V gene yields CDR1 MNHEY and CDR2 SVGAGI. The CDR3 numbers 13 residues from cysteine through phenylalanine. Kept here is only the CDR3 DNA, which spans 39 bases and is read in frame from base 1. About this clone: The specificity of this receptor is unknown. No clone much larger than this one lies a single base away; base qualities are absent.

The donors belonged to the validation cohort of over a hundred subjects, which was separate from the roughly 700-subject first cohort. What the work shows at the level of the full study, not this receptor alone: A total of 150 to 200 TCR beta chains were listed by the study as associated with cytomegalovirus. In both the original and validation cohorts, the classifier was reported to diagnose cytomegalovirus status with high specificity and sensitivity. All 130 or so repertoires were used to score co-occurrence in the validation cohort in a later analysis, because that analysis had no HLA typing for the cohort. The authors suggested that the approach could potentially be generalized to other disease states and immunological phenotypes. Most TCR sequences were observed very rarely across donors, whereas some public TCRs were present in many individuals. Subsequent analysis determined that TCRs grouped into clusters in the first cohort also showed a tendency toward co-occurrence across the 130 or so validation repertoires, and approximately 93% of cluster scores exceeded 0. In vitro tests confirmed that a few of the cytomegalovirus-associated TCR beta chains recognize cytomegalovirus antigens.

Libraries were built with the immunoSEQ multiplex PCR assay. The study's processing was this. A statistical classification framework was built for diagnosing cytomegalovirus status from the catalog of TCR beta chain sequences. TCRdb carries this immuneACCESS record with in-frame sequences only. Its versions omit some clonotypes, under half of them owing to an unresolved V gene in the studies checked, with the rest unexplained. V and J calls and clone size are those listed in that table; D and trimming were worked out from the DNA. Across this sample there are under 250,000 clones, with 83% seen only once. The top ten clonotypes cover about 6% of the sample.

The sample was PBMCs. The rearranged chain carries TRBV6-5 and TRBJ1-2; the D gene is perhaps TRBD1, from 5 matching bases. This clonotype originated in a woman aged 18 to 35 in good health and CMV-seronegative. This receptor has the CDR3 CASSYSDSYGYTF. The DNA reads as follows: TGTGCCAGCAGTTATTCCGACAGTTATGGCTACACCTTC.